These 27 T cell receptor beta chains were sequenced from one sample in a study of blood T cell repertoires in COVID-19. Only in-frame clones appear in the TCRdb table, and some are missing; sequencing was by immunoSEQ multiplex PCR. This sample yields tens of thousands of clones, of which 86% are seen a single time; over 25% belongs to the top ten. The specimen was peripheral blood. These receptors all come from a human donor with active COVID-19. The donor label of this sample is uncertain.

J is TRBJ1-1 and V is TRBV5-4, with D tentatively TRBD1 (6 bases). This CDR3 comprises 16 residues. With 3 bases removed from V and 5 bases from J, the gap between germline ends came to 20 bases. CDR1 is SGHNT and CDR2 is YYREEE in the germline V gene (reference sequence). CDR3 sequence: CASSSQKWGQGTEAFF. In DNA, the CDR3 is TGTGCCAGCAGCTCCCAAAAGTGGGGGCAGGGGACTGAAGCTTTCTTT.

The CDR3 DNA reads TGTGCCAGCAGGGACAGGGGGCCCAACTATGGCTACACCTTC. Its protein is CASRDRGPNYGYTF. V and J are TRBV5-6 and TRBJ1-2; 11 nucleotides agree with TRBD1. The CDR3 length is 14 residues. Germline V gives CDR1 SGHDT, CDR2 YYEEEE. With V trimmed by 5 bases and J by 2 bases, 2 bases remained unmatched.

The chain combines TRBV6-5 with TRBJ1-2, with D maybe TRBD1 (6 bases). Trimming stripped 0 bases from V and 4 bases from J, with 15 bases between. There are 16 residues in the CDR3. In germline, CDR1 is MNHEY, CDR2 SVGAGI. CDR3 sequence reads: CASSYSHRVEAYGYTF. CDR3 nucleotide sequence: TGTGCCAGCAGTTACTCCCACAGGGTGGAGGCCTATGGCTACACCTTC.

The chain joins TRBV3-1 (or the pseudogene TRBV3-2) to TRBJ2-2; 7 bases are shared with TRBD1. The CDR3 is made up of 16 amino acids. Trimming took 0 bases from V and 1 from J; bases not matched to a gene: 2. The germline V gene has CDR1 LGHDT and CDR2 YNNKEL (reference sequence). CDR3 coding DNA: TGTGCCAGCAGCCAAGATCGACAGGGGAACACCGGGGAGCTGTTTTTT. Protein product: CASSQDRQGNTGELFF.

The chain has TRBV4-2 and TRBJ2-7, with 8 nucleotides matching TRBD1. CDR3 size: 16 residues. Losses at the gene ends were 0 bases for V and 3 bases for J; bases not matched to a gene: 7. From germline, CDR1 is LGHNA and CDR2 YNFKEQ. DNA for the CDR3: TGTGCCAGCAGCCAAGATCCAGGGGGCAGGTACTACGAGCAGTACTTC. Its protein is CASSQDPGGRYYEQYF.

The chain employs TRBV11-3 and TRBJ2-7, with TRBD2 as a possible D gene (5 bases). V lost 6 bases and J lost 3, with 12 bases in between. CDR1 and CDR2 (germline): SGHNT, YENEEA. CDR3 length: 13 amino acids. CDR3 residues: CASSSYRDYEQYF. As DNA, the CDR3 is TGTGCCAGCAGTTCTTACCGGGACTACGAGCAGTACTTC.

The CDR3 DNA is TGTGCCAGTAGCTCTAGCGGAGGGGCCTACGAGCAGTACTTC. Protein: CASSSSGGAYEQYF. This chain uses TRBV19 with TRBJ2-7, with 7 positions matching TRBD2. CDR3 size: 14 residues. From germline, CDR1 is LNHDA and CDR2 SQIVND (reference sequence). Trimming at V came to 6 bases and at J to 2 bases, leaving 7 bases not matched to a gene.

The CDR3 DNA follows: TGTGCCAGCAGCCAAGTATCAGGGATAGAGACCCAGTACTTC. As protein: CASSQVSGIETQYF. The chain links TRBV3-1 (or the pseudogene TRBV3-2) to TRBJ2-5, with a weak D call TRBD1 (5 bases). CDR1 is LGHDT and CDR2 is YNNKEL in the germline V gene (reference sequence). The CDR3 has 14 amino acids. V lost 1 base to trimming and J lost 4 bases, with 10 bases between them.

The chain carries TRBV3-1 (or the pseudogene TRBV3-2) and TRBJ2-7, with 8 bases that match TRBD2. The germline V gene has CDR1 LGHDT and CDR2 YNNKEL (reference sequence). This CDR3 is 14 amino acids long. V shed 4 bases and J 0 bases; nucleotides not matched to a gene: 2. This CDR3 is CASSLAGSSYEQYF. For the CDR3, the DNA is TGTGCCAGCAGCCTAGCGGGGAGCTCCTACGAGCAGTACTTC.

This chain connects TRBV6-5 to TRBJ1-1; 9 bases match TRBD1. V shed 6 bases and J 1 base; nucleotides not matched to a gene: 6. Germline-derived CDR1 and CDR2 are MNHEY and SVGAGI. The CDR3 is made up of 15 amino acids. The CDR3 sequence: CASSLQGAKNTEAFF. In DNA form, the CDR3 reads TGTGCCAGCAGCTTACAGGGGGCCAAGAACACTGAAGCTTTCTTT.

The J gene is TRBJ1-3, the V gene TRBV4-3, with TRBD1 identical over 7 bases. The CDR3 consists of 16 residues. Germline-derived CDR1 and CDR2 are LGHNA and YSLEER. V lost 0 bases to trimming and J lost 1 base; unmatched junction nucleotides: 3. This CDR3 is CASSQDHRGSGNTIYF. The CDR3 DNA is TGCGCCAGCAGCCAAGACCACAGGGGATCTGGAAACACCATATATTTT.

The genes are TRBV6-5 and TRBJ2-7; possibly TRBD1 for D (6 bases). Trimming took off 8 bases at V and 2 bases at J, with 7 bases between the two ends. The CDR3 spans 11 residues. Per germline, CDR1 MNHEY and CDR2 SVGAGI. CDR3 DNA: TGTGCCAGCGGACAGACCTACGAGCAGTACTTC. This translates into CASGQTYEQYF.

The chain uses TRBV11-2 and TRBJ2-2; 8 bases fit TRBD2. Germline V gene data show CDR1 as SGHAT and CDR2 as FQNNGV. V gave up 3 bases and J gave up 5 bases; unmatched junction bases: 8. There are 16 residues in the CDR3. CDR3 nucleotides: TGTGCCAGCAGCTTCGCGGCGGGGGGTCCGACCGGGGAGCTGTTTTTT. Protein product: CASSFAAGGPTGELFF.

V gene TRBV5-1 combines with J gene TRBJ1-1, with a tentative D call TRBD1 (5 bases). CDR3 length: 15 residues. V was trimmed by 0 bases and J by 0 bases, leaving 9 bases between them. Germline CDR1 is SGHRS and CDR2 is YFSETQ. As DNA, the CDR3 is TGCGCCAGCAGCTTGGATACAGGTATGAACACTGAAGCTTTCTTT. Its protein product is CASSLDTGMNTEAFF.

The chain employs TRBV7-2 and TRBJ2-3; 8 nucleotides agree with TRBD1. The trim removed 1 base at V and 3 bases at J, leaving 9 bases unmatched. The CDR3 runs 17 residues. Germline V gene data show CDR1 as SGHTA and CDR2 as FQGNSA. The CDR3: CASSLGYWGQATDTQYF. As DNA, the CDR3 is TGTGCCAGCAGCTTAGGTTATTGGGGACAGGCTACAGATACGCAGTATTTT. Full variable domain (missing parts from reference TRBV7-2 and TRBJ2-3): GAGVSQSPSNKVTEKGKDVELRCDPISGHTALYWYRQSLGQGLEFLIYFQGNSAPDKSGLPSDRFSAERTGGSVSTLTIQRTQQEDSAVYLCASSLGYWGQATDTQYFGPGTRLTVL.

The chain is built from TRBV20-1 and TRBJ1-2; 7 bases align to TRBD1. J lost 8 bases, V lost 5 bases, and 5 bases had no gene match. This CDR3 is built from 11 residues. Germline V gene data show CDR1 as DFQATT and CDR2 as SNEGSKA (reference sequence). The CDR3 nucleotides are TGCAGTGCTGCCGGGACAGTCGGCTACACCTTC. Translating gives CSAAGTVGYTF.

This chain links TRBV6-4 with TRBJ2-3; TRBD2 might be the D (6 bases). Trimming left V 3 bases short and J 9 bases short, with 13 bases between. The CDR3 extends over 13 amino acids. In germline, CDR1 is MRHNA, CDR2 SNTAGT. CDR3 sequence reads: CASSDTTRSTQYF. CDR3 DNA sequence: TGTGCCAGCAGTGATACGACTAGGTCGACGCAGTATTTT.

The V gene is TRBV29-1, the J gene TRBJ1-4; D gene unclear. Germline-derived CDR1 and CDR2 are SQVTM and ANQGSEA. The CDR3 runs 12 residues. The ends were cut back, 4 bases at V and 4 bases at J, with 7 bases in the middle. In DNA, the CDR3 is TGCAGCGTTGGCGAAGTTAATGAAAAACTGTTTTTT. Translation: CSVGEVNEKLFF.

In this sample, this clone turned up once. A junction end diverges from the germline sequence, so it may reflect a read error. The V call is TRBV7-7, the J call TRBJ2-1; TRBD2 matches 11 bases. The CDR3 runs to 15 residues. The germline V gene encodes CDR1 SSHAT and CDR2 FNYEAQ (reference sequence). DNA for the CDR3: TGTGCTAGCAGCTCCCTAGCGGGAGGACTAAATGAGCAGTTCTTC. Its translation is CASSSLAGGLNEQFF.

V gene TRBV5-4 combines with J gene TRBJ2-1, with D possibly TRBD2 on 6 matching bases. Germline V gene sequence: CDR1 SGHNT, CDR2 YYREEE (reference sequence). The CDR3 totals 16 residues. Trimming removed 4 bases at V and 2 bases at J, with 16 bases between. This CDR3 reads CASSLGGTPTYNEQFF. The CDR3 nucleotides read TGTGCCAGCAGCCTCGGCGGGACTCCAACCTACAATGAGCAGTTCTTC.

The chain has TRBV4-2 and TRBJ2-1; 7 positions match TRBD1. The V segment lost 3 bases and the J segment 6 bases; nucleotides outside the gene matches: 5. CDR1 and CDR2 from the germline V gene are LGHNA and YNFKEQ. CDR3 length equals 14 residues. CDR3 DNA: TGTGCCAGCAGCCAGAGACAGGGACCCAATGAGCAGTTCTTC. Translated, it gives CASSQRQGPNEQFF.

V and J are TRBV5-1 and TRBJ2-5, with a tentative D call TRBD2 (7 bases). The CDR3 has 16 amino acids. V dropped 0 bases and J dropped 5 bases, with 17 bases sitting between them. Per the germline V gene, CDR1 is SGHRS and CDR2 is YFSETQ. The DNA of the CDR3 is TGCGCCAGCAGCTTGGCCTCTAGCGGAAGGGGGGAGACCCAGTACTTC. It codes for CASSLASSGRGETQYF.

V is TRBV7-2 and J is TRBJ2-7; 13 bases agree with TRBD2. CDR1 is SGHTA, CDR2 FQGNSA, per germline. V lost 5 bases, J lost 4 bases, and 8 bases stayed unmatched. The CDR3 totals 16 residues. This CDR3 is CASSRLTSGGAYEQYF. CDR3 nucleotides: TGTGCCAGCAGCCGCCTAACTAGCGGGGGGGCTTACGAGCAGTACTTC.

The gene calls are TRBV28 and TRBJ2-3, with 7 bases that match TRBD1. The CDR3 extends over 16 amino acids. With 4 bases clipped from V and 3 bases from J, the junction kept 10 bases outside the gene matches. Germline V gene sequence: CDR1 MDHEN, CDR2 SYDVKM. The CDR3 DNA reads TGTGCCAGCAGTTCCGCAACTCGGACAGGTACAGATACGCAGTATTTT. Amino acid sequence: CASSSATRTGTDTQYF.

The chain uses TRBV24-1 and TRBJ1-2; TRBD1 matches at 9 bases. After removal of 0 bases from V and 2 bases from J, the junction contained 3 bases not matched to a gene. Germline CDR1 is KGHDR and CDR2 is SFDVKD. The CDR3 consists of 16 residues. This CDR3 is CATSDLLTGGNYGYTF. CDR3 coding DNA: TGTGCCACCAGTGATTTGTTGACAGGGGGGAACTATGGCTACACCTTC.

This chain uses TRBV27 with TRBJ1-5, with D possibly matching TRBD1 (6 bases). Trimming shortened V by 0 bases and J by 6 bases, and 6 bases separated the two germline ends. This CDR3 is built from 13 residues. In germline, CDR1 is MNHEY, CDR2 SMNVEV (reference sequence). The DNA for the CDR3 is TGTGCCAGCAGTTTATCAGGGGGTCAGCCCCAGCATTTT. Protein: CASSLSGGQPQHF.

This clone was seen a few times. The chain recombines TRBV6-5 with TRBJ1-3; TRBD1 matches at 9 bases. Germline CDR1 reads MNHEY; CDR2 reads SVGAGI. V lost 4 bases and J lost 4; bases outside the gene matches: 5. The CDR3 is 15 amino acids. The CDR3 protein is CASSSPGTGGNTIYF. DNA for the CDR3: TGTGCCAGCAGTTCCCCCGGGACAGGGGGAAACACCATATATTTT.